A selection of T cell receptor beta chains follows, all from one sample in a study of lymphopenia after photon versus proton radiotherapy. Profiled with immunoSEQ multiplex PCR; TCRdb holds only in-frame clones, not every one. The sample includes tens of thousands of clones, roughly 83% seen only once; the top ten take around 1.9%. The material was peripheral blood, obtained from a patient treated with proton-based radiotherapy. The source of these receptors is a man between 60 and 70 years old with pancreatic cancer. CDR3s leave out the opening cysteine and the closing phenylalanine or tryptophan.

J | V | CDR3
TRBJ2-3 | TRBV27 | ASSQLAGHQTDTQY
TRBJ1-4 | TRBV6-6 | ASSPVGGKLF
TRBJ2-2 | TRBV7-2 | ASSSRTTPNTGELF
TRBJ2-7 | TRBV5-4 | ASSTGQALHEQY
TRBJ2-1 | TRBV6-1 | ASSEADLTPRDEQF
TRBJ2-7 | TRBV6-1 | ASSVPGQGSEQY
TRBJ2-3 | TRBV18 | ASSPNTGSDTQY
TRBJ2-7 | TRBV7-8 | ASSSRRQGASYEQY
TRBJ1-4 | TRBV27 | ASSLTGDGEKLF
TRBJ2-1 | TRBV14 | ASSQEWGSPPYNEQF
TRBJ1-4 | TRBV7-9 | ASSTGSTNEKLF
TRBJ2-1 | TRBV7-2 | ASSSGTSRAQF
TRBJ2-2 | TRBV5-1 | ASSEQPDNTGELF
TRBJ1-5 | TRBV29-1 | SCKDIGGNQPQH